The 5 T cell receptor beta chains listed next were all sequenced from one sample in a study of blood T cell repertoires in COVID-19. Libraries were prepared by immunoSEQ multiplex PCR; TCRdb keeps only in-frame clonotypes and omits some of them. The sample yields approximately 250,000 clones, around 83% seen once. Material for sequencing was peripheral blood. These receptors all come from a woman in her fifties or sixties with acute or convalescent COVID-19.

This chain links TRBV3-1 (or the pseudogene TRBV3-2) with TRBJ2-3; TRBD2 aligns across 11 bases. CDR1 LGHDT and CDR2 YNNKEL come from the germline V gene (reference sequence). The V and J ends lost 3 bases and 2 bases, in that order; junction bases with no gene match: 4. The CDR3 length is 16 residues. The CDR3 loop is CASSQVSGGVTDTQYF. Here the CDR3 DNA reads TGTGCCAGCAGCCAGGTTAGCGGGGGGGTCACAGATACGCAGTATTTT.

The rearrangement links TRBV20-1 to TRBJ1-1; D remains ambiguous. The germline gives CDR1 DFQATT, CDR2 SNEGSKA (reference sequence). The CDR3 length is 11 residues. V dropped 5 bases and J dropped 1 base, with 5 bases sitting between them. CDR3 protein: CSAFQNTEAFF. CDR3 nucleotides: TGCAGTGCTTTTCAGAACACTGAAGCTTTCTTT.

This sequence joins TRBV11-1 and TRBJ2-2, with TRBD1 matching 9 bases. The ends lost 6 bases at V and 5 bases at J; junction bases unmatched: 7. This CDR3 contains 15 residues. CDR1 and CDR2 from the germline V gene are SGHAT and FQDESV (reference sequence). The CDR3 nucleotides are TGTGCCAGCAGACCGGACAGGGGAAATACCGGGGAGCTGTTTTTT. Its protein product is CASRPDRGNTGELFF.

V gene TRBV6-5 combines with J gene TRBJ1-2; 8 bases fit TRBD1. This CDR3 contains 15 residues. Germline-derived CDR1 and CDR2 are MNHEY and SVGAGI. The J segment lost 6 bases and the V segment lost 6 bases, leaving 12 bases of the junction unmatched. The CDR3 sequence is CASRTLRDRQDGYTF. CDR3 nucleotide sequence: TGTGCCAGCAGGACCCTCCGGGACAGGCAGGATGGCTACACCTTC.

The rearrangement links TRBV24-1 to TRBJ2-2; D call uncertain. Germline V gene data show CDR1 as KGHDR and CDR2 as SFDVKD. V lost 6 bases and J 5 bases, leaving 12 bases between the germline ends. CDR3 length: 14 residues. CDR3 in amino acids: CATSTRSLTGELFF. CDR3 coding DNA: TGTGCCACCAGTACCAGATCCTTAACCGGGGAGCTGTTTTTT.